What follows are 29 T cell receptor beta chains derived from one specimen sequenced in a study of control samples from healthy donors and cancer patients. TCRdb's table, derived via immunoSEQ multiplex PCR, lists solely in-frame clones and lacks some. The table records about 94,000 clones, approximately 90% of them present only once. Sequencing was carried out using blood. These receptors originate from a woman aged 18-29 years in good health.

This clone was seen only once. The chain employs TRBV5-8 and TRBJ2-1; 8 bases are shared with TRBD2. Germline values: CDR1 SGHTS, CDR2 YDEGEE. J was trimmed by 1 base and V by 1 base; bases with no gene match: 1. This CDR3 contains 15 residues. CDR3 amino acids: CASSLRGGSYNEQFF. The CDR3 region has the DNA TGTGCCAGCAGCTTGCGGGGGGGGTCCTACAATGAGCAGTTCTTC.

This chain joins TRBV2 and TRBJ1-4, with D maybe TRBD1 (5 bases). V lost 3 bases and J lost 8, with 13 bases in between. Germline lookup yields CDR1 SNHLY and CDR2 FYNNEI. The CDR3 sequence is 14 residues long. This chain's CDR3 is CASSDPRGEEKLFF. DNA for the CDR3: TGTGCCAGCAGTGACCCAAGGGGCGAAGAAAAACTGTTTTTT.

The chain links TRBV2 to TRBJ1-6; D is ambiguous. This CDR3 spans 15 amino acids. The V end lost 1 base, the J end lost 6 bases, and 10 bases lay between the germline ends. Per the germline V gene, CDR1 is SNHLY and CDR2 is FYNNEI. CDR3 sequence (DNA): TGTGCCAGCAGTGAAGAGAGCAGAGTTAATTCACCCCTCCACTTT. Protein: CASSEESRVNSPLHF. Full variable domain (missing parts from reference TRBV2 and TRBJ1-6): EPEVTQTPSHQVTQMGQEVILRCVPISNHLYFYWYRQILGQKVEFLVSFYNNEISEKSEIFDDQFSVERPDGSNFTLKIRSTKLEDSAMYFCASSEESRVNSPLHFGNGTRLTVT.

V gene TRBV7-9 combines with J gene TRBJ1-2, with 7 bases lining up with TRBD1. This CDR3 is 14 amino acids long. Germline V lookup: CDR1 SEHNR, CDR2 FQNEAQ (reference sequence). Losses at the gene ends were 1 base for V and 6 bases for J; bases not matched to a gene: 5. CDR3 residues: CASSLGITGDGYTF. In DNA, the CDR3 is TGTGCCAGCAGCTTAGGCATTACAGGGGATGGCTACACCTTC. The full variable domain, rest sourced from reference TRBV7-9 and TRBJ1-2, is DTGVSQNPRHKITKRGQNVTFRCDPISEHNRLYWYRQTLGQGPEFLTYFQNEAQLEKSRLLSDRFSAERPKGSFSTLEIQRTEQGDSAMYLCASSLGITGDGYTFGSGTRLTVV.

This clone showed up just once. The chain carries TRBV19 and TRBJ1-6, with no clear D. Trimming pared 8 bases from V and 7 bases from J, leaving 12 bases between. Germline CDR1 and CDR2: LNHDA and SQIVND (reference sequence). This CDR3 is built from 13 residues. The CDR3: CASQMGENSPLHF. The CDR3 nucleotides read TGTGCCAGTCAGATGGGAGAAAATTCACCCCTCCACTTT.

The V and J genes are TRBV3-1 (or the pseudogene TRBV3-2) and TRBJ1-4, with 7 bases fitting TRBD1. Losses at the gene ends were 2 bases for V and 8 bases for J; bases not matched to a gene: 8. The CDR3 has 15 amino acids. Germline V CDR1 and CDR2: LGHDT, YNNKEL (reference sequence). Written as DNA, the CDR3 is TGTGCCAGCAGCCAACTGACAGGGTGGGTGGAAAAACTGTTTTTT. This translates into CASSQLTGWVEKLFF.

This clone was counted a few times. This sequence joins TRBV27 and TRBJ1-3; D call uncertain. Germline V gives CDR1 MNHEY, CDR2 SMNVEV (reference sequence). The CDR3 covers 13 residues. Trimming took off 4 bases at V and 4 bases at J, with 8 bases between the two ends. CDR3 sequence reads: CASSSSGGNTIYF. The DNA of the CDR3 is TGTGCCAGCAGTTCCTCCGGGGGAAACACCATATATTTT.

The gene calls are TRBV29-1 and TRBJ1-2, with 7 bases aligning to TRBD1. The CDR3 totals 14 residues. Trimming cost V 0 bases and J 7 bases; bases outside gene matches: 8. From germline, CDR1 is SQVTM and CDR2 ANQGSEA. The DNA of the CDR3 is TGCAGCGTTGAAGATCGAGGGAACAGGGGTGGCTACACCTTC. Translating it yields CSVEDRGNRGGYTF.

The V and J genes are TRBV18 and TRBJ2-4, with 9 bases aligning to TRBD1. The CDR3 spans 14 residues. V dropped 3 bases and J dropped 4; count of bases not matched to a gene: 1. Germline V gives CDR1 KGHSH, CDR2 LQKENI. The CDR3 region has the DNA TGTGCCAGCTCACCCGGGACAGGGAAAAACATTCAGTACTTC. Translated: CASSPGTGKNIQYF.

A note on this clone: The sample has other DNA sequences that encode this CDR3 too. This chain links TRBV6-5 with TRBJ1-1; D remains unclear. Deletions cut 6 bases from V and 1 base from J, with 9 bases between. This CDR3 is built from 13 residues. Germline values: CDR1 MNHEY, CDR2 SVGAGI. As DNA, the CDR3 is TGTGCCAGCAGCCCACCGGGGAACACTGAAGCTTTCTTT. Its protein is CASSPPGNTEAFF.

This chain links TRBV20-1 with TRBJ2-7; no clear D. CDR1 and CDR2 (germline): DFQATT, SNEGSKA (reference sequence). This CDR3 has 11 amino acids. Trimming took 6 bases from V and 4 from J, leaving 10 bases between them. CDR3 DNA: TGCAGTGCGAGAAGTAAGTACGAGCAGTACTTC. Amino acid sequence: CSARSKYEQYF.

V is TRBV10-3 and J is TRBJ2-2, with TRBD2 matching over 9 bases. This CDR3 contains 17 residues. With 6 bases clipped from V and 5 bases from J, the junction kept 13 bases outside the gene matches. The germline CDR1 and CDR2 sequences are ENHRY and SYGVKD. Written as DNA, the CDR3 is TGTGCCATCAGAGCCCTAGGAGCGGGGGGTTTGACCGGGGAGCTGTTTTTT. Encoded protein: CAIRALGAGGLTGELFF.

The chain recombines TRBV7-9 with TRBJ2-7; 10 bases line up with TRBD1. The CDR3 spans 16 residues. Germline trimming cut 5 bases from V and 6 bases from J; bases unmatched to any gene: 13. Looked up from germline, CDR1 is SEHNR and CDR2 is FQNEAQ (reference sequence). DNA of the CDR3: TGTGCCAGCAGCCCCGCCCCGGGACAGGGGCTCCCCGAGCAGTACTTC. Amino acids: CASSPAPGQGLPEQYF. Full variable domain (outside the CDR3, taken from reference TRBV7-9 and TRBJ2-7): DTGVSQNPRHKITKRGQNVTFRCDPISEHNRLYWYRQTLGQGPEFLTYFQNEAQLEKSRLLSDRFSAERPKGSFSTLEIQRTEQGDSAMYLCASSPAPGQGLPEQYFGPGTRLTVT.

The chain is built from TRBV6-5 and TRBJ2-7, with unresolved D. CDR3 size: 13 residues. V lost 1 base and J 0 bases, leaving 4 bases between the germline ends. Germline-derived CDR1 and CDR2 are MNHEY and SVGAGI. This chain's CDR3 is CASSYFDSYEQYF. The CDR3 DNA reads TGTGCCAGCAGTTACTTCGACTCCTACGAGCAGTACTTC.

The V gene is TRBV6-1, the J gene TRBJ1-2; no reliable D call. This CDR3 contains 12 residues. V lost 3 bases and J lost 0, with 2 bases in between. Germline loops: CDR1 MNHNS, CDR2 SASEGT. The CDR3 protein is CASSEANYGYTF. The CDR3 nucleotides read TGTGCCAGCAGTGAGGCTAACTATGGCTACACCTTC.

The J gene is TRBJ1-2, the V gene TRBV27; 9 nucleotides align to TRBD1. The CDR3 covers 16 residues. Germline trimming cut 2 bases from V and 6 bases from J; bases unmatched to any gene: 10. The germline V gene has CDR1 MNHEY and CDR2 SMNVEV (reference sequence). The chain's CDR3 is CASSLATLQGADGYTF. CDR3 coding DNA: TGTGCCAGCAGTTTAGCGACATTACAGGGGGCGGATGGCTACACCTTC.

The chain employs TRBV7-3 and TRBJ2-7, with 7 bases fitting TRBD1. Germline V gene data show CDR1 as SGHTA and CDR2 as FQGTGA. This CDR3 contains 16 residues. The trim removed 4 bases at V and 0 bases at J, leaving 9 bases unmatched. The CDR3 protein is CASSSSGTVSSYEQYF. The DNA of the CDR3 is TGTGCCAGCAGCTCCTCCGGGACAGTGAGCTCCTACGAGCAGTACTTC.

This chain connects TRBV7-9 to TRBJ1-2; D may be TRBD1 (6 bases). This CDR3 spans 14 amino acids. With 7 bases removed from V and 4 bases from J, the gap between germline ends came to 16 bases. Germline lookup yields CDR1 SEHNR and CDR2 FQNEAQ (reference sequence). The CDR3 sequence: CASTARNRAYGYTF. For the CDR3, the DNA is TGTGCCAGCACCGCCCGGAACAGGGCCTATGGCTACACCTTC.

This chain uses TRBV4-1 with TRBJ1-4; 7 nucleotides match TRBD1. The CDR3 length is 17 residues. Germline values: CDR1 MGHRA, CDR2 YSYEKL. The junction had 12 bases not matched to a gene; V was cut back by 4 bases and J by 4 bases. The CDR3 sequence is CASSPLRLTGINEKLFF. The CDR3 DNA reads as TGCGCCAGCAGCCCCCTGAGGCTGACAGGGATTAATGAAAAACTGTTTTTT.

For the CDR3, the DNA is TGTGCCAGCACCACAGGATTGGGAGACTATGGCTACACCTTC. Amino acid sequence: CASTTGLGDYGYTF. The gene calls are TRBV27 and TRBJ1-2, with a tentative D call TRBD1 (5 bases). Trimming took 7 bases from V and 3 from J, leaving 15 bases between them. The CDR3 contains 14 residues. The V gene's germline CDR1 is MNHEY and CDR2 SMNVEV (reference sequence).

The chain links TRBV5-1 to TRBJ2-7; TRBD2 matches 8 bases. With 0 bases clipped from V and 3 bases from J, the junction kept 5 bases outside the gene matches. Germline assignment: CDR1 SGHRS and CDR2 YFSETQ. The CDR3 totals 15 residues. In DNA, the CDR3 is TGCGCCAGCAGCTTGGACACGGGAGGGAGCTACGAGCAGTACTTC. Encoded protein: CASSLDTGGSYEQYF. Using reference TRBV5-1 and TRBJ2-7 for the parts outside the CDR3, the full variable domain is KAGVTQTPRYLIKTRGQQVTLSCSPISGHRSVSWYQQTPGQGLQFLFEYFSETQRNKGNFPGRFSGRQFSNSRSEMNVSTLELGDSALYLCASSLDTGGSYEQYFGPGTRLTVT.

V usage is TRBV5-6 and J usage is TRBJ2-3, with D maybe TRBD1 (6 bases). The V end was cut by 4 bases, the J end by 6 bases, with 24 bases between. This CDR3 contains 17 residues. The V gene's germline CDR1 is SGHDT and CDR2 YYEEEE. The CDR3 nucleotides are TGTGCCAGCAGCCCATTGATGGACAGACCTCCCCAGGATACGCAGTATTTT. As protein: CASSPLMDRPPQDTQYF. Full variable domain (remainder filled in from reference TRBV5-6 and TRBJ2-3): DAGVTQSPTHLIKTRGQQVTLRCSPKSGHDTVSWYQQALGQGPQFIFQYYEEEERQRGNFPDRFSGHQFPNYSSELNVNALLLGDSALYLCASSPLMDRPPQDTQYFGPGTRLTVL.

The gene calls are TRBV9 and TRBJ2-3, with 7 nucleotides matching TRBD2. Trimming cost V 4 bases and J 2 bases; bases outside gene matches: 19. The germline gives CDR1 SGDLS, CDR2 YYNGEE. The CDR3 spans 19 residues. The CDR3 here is CASSLEVGGGQAYTDTQYF. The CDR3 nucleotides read TGTGCCAGCAGCTTGGAAGTTGGCGGGGGTCAAGCGTACACAGATACGCAGTATTTT.

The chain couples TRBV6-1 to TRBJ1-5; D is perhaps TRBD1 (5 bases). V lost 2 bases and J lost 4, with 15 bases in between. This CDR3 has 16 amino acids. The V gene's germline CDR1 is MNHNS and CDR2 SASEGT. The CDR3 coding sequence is TGTGCCAGCAGTGAATGGGGGGAAAGGACGAATCAGCCCCAGCATTTT. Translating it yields CASSEWGERTNQPQHF.

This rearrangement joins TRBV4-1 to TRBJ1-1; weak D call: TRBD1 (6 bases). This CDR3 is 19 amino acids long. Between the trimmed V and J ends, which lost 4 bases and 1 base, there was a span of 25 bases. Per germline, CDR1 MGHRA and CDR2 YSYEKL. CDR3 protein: CASSPRGWGPTVGNTEAFF. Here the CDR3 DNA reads TGCGCCAGCAGCCCGAGGGGCTGGGGGCCGACAGTGGGGAACACTGAAGCTTTCTTT.

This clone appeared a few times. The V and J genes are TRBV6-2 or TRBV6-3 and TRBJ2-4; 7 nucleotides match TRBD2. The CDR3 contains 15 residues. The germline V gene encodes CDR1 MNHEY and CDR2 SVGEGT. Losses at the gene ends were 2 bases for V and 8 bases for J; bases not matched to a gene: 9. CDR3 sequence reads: CASSYLAGVRDIQYF. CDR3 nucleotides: TGTGCCAGCAGTTACCTGGCGGGGGTTAGGGACATTCAGTACTTC.

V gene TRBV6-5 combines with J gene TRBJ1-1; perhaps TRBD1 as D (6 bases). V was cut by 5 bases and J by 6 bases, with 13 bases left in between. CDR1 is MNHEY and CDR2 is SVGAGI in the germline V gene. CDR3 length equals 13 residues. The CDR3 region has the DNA TGTGCCAGCAGTACTCAGGGGTACCCTGAAGCTTTCTTT. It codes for CASSTQGYPEAFF.

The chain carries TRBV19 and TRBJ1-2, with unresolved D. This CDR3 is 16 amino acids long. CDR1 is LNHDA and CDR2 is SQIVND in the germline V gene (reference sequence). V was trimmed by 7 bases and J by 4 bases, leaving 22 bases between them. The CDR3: CASTTADPGETYGYTF. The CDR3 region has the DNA TGTGCCAGTACCACAGCGGACCCTGGGGAGACCTATGGCTACACCTTC.

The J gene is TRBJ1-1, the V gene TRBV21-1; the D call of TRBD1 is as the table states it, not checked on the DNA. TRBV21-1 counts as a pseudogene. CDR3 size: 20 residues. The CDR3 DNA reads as TGTGCCAGCAGCCAAACGGGCAGGACAGGGAGAACCTGGTTTAACACTGAAGCTTTCTTT. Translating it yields CASSQTGRTGRTWFNTEAFF.